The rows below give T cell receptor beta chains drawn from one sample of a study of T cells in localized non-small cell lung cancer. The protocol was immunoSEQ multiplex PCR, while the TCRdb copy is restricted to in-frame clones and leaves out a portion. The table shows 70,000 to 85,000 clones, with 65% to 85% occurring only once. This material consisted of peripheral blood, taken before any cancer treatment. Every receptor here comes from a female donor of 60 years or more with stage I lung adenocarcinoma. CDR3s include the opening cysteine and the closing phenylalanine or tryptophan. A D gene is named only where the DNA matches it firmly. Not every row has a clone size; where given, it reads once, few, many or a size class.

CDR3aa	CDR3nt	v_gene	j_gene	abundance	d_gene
CASSPMAGTLADTQYF	TGTGCCAGCAGCCCGATGGCGGGAACTTTGGCAGATACGCAGTATTTT	TRBV4-2	TRBJ2-3	NA	NA
CASSLSGARGTQYF	TGTGCCAGCAGCTTAAGCGGGGCCCGCGGTACGCAGTATTTT	TRBV11-3	TRBJ2-3	NA	TRBD2
CASSLLGLAGDTQYF	TGTGCCAGCAGCTTGTTGGGACTAGCCGGAGATACGCAGTATTTT	TRBV5-6	TRBJ2-3	NA	TRBD2
CASSTGTEAFF	TGCGCCAGCTCCACGGGGACTGAAGCTTTCTTT	TRBV10-2	TRBJ1-1	NA	NA
CASSSGLAGGEQFF	TGTGCCAGCAGCTCGGGACTAGCTGGGGGTGAGCAGTTCTTC	TRBV7-3	TRBJ2-1	once	TRBD2
CASSRTVAEAFF	TGTGCCAGCAGCCGGACAGTCGCTGAAGCTTTCTTT	TRBV6-6	TRBJ1-1	NA	NA
CASSLGPAGGTNEQFF	TGCGCCAGCAGCTTGGGGCCAGCGGGAGGGACTAATGAGCAGTTCTTC	TRBV5-1	TRBJ2-1	NA	TRBD2
CASSLVGSNEQFF	TGTGCCAGCAGCTTAGTAGGTAGCAATGAGCAGTTCTTC	TRBV7-2	TRBJ2-1	NA	NA
CASSPLAAGSTQYF	TGTGCCAGCAGCCCCCTAGCCGCAGGGTCTACGCAGTATTTT	TRBV2	TRBJ2-3	NA	NA
CASNTPGTANTGELFF	TGTGCCAGCAATACACCAGGGACAGCGAACACCGGGGAGCTGTTTTTT	TRBV2	TRBJ2-2	NA	TRBD1
CASSPSAGGFTDTQYF	TGTGCCAGCAGCCCCTCTGCGGGGGGATTCACAGATACGCAGTATTTT	TRBV9	TRBJ2-3	NA	TRBD2
CATRAGATDTQYF	TGTGCCACCCGCGCGGGGGCCACAGATACGCAGTATTTT	TRBV6-5	TRBJ2-3	NA	NA
CASSFGQGTEAFF	TGCGCCAGCAGCTTCGGACAGGGGACTGAAGCTTTCTTT	TRBV5-1	TRBJ1-1	NA	TRBD1
CASSQRRLAEQYF	TGTGCCAGCAGCCAGAGACGGCTGGCCGAGCAGTACTTC	TRBV5-4	TRBJ2-7	NA	NA
CASSLSPSGGERRFF	TGCGCCAGCAGCTTGTCCCCTAGCGGGGGAGAGCGACGGTTCTTC	TRBV5-1	TRBJ2-1	NA	TRBD2
CASSGGGAQGTDTQYF	TGTGCCAGTAGTGGCGGGGGGGCCCAAGGGACAGATACGCAGTATTTT	TRBV19	TRBJ2-3	NA	TRBD2
CASTKGQHSYEQYF	TGCGCCAGCACCAAGGGACAGCACTCCTACGAGCAGTACTTC	TRBV5-1	TRBJ2-7	NA	TRBD1
CATSRDLRRYNEQFF	TGTGCCACCAGCAGAGATCTCAGGCGATACAATGAGCAGTTCTTC	TRBV15	TRBJ2-1	NA	NA
CASSSGTGAHNEQFF	TGTGCCAGCAGCTCCGGGACAGGGGCCCACAATGAGCAGTTCTTC	TRBV2	TRBJ2-1	NA	TRBD1
CASSQGETSGSYEQYF	TGTGCCAGCAGCCAGGGTGAGACTAGCGGGAGTTACGAGCAGTACTTC	TRBV4-2	TRBJ2-7	few	TRBD2
CASSLVNSGGARTGELFF	TGTGCCAGCAGCTTAGTTAACAGCGGGGGGGCCCGAACCGGGGAGCTGTTTTTT	TRBV7-2	TRBJ2-2	NA	TRBD2
CATRDFYNEQFF	TGTGCCACGCGGGACTTTTACAATGAGCAGTTCTTC	TRBV6-5	TRBJ2-1	NA	NA
CASSGGGARFRYGYTF	TGTGCCAGCAGCGGGGGCGGGGCCCGCTTCCGGTATGGCTACACCTTC	TRBV9	TRBJ1-2	NA	NA
CASSFRRDGIEAFF	TGTGCCAGCAGCTTTCGCCGGGATGGGATTGAAGCTTTCTTT	TRBV7-3	TRBJ1-1	NA	NA
CASSWGGQDNEKLFF	TGCGCCAGCAGCTGGGGAGGACAGGATAATGAAAAACTGTTTTTT	TRBV5-1	TRBJ1-4	NA	TRBD1
CASTLDQSNTEAFF	TGCGCCAGCACCTTGGATCAGTCGAACACTGAAGCTTTCTTT	TRBV5-1	TRBJ1-1	NA	NA
CSASLVNEQYF	TGCAGTGCTAGCTTGGTTAACGAGCAGTACTTC	TRBV20-1	TRBJ2-7	NA	NA
CASSLAGRVEGYTF	TGCGCCAGCAGCTTGGCCGGAAGGGTGGAGGGCTACACCTTC	TRBV5-1	TRBJ1-2	NA	NA
CASRDNNYGYTF	TGTGCCAGCAGGGACAATAACTATGGCTACACCTTC	TRBV6-6	TRBJ1-2	NA	NA
CASSPQGVTEAFF	TGTGCCAGTAGTCCCCAGGGGGTCACTGAAGCTTTCTTT	TRBV19	TRBJ1-1	NA	TRBD1
CASSPWMNTEAFF	TGTGCCAGCAGCCCCTGGATGAACACTGAAGCTTTCTTT	TRBV7-8	TRBJ1-1	NA	NA
CASSKGTSGIWNEQFF	TGTGCCAGTAGTAAGGGGACTAGCGGGATTTGGAATGAGCAGTTCTTC	TRBV19	TRBJ2-1	NA	TRBD2
CASSLNPGEAFF	TGTGCCAGCAGCTTAAACCCCGGTGAAGCTTTCTTT	TRBV11-3	TRBJ1-1	NA	NA
CASSPYSETQYF	TGTGCCAGCAGCCCCTATAGTGAGACCCAGTACTTC	TRBV7-2	TRBJ2-5	few	NA
CASTLRRGTDEQFF	TGTGCCAGCACCCTAAGGCGGGGTACCGATGAGCAGTTCTTC	TRBV7-2	TRBJ2-1	NA	NA
CASRLFGAWEAFF	TGTGCAAGTCGCTTATTTGGGGCATGGGAAGCTTTCTTT	TRBV12-2	TRBJ1-1	NA	NA
CASIRLAGAQETQYF	TGCGCCAGCATCCGACTAGCGGGAGCCCAAGAGACCCAGTACTTC	TRBV5-1	TRBJ2-5	NA	TRBD2
CSVEDPRGARREQFF	TGCAGCGTTGAAGACCCACGGGGGGCCAGGCGTGAGCAGTTCTTC	TRBV29-1	TRBJ2-1	NA	NA
CASSLSSGRMIYEQYF	TGTGCCAGTAGCCTTTCTAGCGGGAGAATGATCTACGAGCAGTACTTC	TRBV19	TRBJ2-7	NA	TRBD2
CASSQGIQLNYEQYF	TGTGCCAGCAGCCAAGGAATACAGCTAAACTACGAGCAGTACTTC	TRBV4-2	TRBJ2-7	NA	NA
CASSVGTSAYNEQFF	TGTGCCAGCAGCGTCGGGACTAGCGCCTACAATGAGCAGTTCTTC	TRBV7-2	TRBJ2-1	NA	TRBD2